These T cell receptor beta chains were read from a single sample in a study of blood T cell repertoires in COVID-19. TCRdb's copy holds only in-frame clones and misses some; the assay was immunoSEQ multiplex PCR. The data hold about 200,000 clones, with roughly four fifths observed a single time. Specimen: peripheral blood. The source of these receptors is a woman in her thirties or forties with acute or convalescent COVID-19. Both conserved end residues are part of each CDR3. A D gene is named only where the DNA matches it firmly. The listing skips clone size in some rows; elsewhere it reads once, few, many or a size class.

TRBV18	once	TRBD1	TRBJ1-1	CASSLGQGRGNTEAFF	TGTGCCAGCTCACTGGGACAGGGACGAGGGAACACTGAAGCTTTCTTT
TRBV2	.	.	TRBJ2-1	CASSEFDRGDEQFF	TGTGCCAGCAGTGAGTTTGACCGGGGAGATGAGCAGTTCTTC
TRBV9	.	.	TRBJ1-3	CASSDRVSGNTIYF	TGTGCCAGCAGCGACAGGGTTTCTGGAAACACCATATATTTT
TRBV5-5	.	.	TRBJ2-7	CASSLDPGPYEQYF	TGTGCCAGCAGCTTGGACCCCGGTCCCTACGAGCAGTACTTC
TRBV6-5	.	TRBD2	TRBJ2-3	CASRPAGGPDTQYF	TGTGCCAGCAGGCCAGCGGGGGGCCCAGATACGCAGTATTTT
TRBV6-6	.	TRBD2	TRBJ2-5	CASSSTSGGETQYF	TGTGCCAGCAGTTCCACTAGCGGCGGGGAGACCCAGTACTTC
TRBV7-9	.	TRBD2	TRBJ2-5	CASSFWGGGRRGETQYF	TGTGCCAGCAGCTTTTGGGGCGGCGGGAGGAGAGGAGAGACCCAGTACTTC
TRBV7-9	.	TRBD1	TRBJ2-5	CASSLGDRGTQETQYF	TGTGCCAGCAGCTTGGGGGACAGGGGCACCCAAGAGACCCAGTACTTC
TRBV19	.	TRBD1	TRBJ1-3	CASKDRGSGNTIYF	TGTGCCAGCAAAGACAGGGGCTCTGGAAACACCATATATTTT
TRBV27	.	.	TRBJ1-5	CASSLGRGGNQPQHF	TGTGCCAGCAGTTTAGGCCGGGGGGGCAATCAGCCCCAGCATTTT
TRBV7-9	.	TRBD1	TRBJ1-2	CASSLDAGQGDYGYTF	TGTGCCAGCAGCTTAGACGCCGGACAGGGGGACTATGGCTACACCTTC
TRBV30	few	TRBD2	TRBJ2-7	CAWTGTSGAYEQYF	TGTGCCTGGACCGGGACTAGCGGGGCCTACGAGCAGTACTTC
TRBV5-6	.	TRBD2	TRBJ2-5	CASSLAVGGALRETQYF	TGTGCCAGCAGCTTGGCGGTCGGGGGGGCGCTACGAGAGACCCAGTACTTC
TRBV7-3	few	.	TRBJ2-3	CASSLEADGTQYF	TGTGCCAGCAGCTTAGAGGCGGATGGTACGCAGTATTTT
TRBV29-1	.	TRBD1	TRBJ1-4	CSVLWAGGGEKLFF	TGCAGCGTCCTCTGGGCAGGGGGCGGCGAAAAACTGTTTTTT
TRBV20-1	.	.	TRBJ1-1	CSASHPQGSTEAFF	TGCAGTGCTAGTCACCCCCAGGGGTCCACTGAAGCTTTCTTT
TRBV27	.	TRBD1	TRBJ1-5	CASSLYSGGAGQPQHF	TGTGCCAGCAGTTTATACTCAGGGGGCGCGGGGCAGCCCCAGCATTTT
TRBV5-1	once	TRBD2	TRBJ2-1	CASSLDGGGATEFF	TGCGCCAGCAGCTTGGACGGCGGGGGGGCGACGGAGTTCTTC
TRBV2	once	TRBD2	TRBJ2-7	CASKGLASYEQYF	TGTGCCAGCAAGGGACTAGCCTCCTACGAGCAGTACTTC
TRBV19	.	TRBD1	TRBJ1-1	CASSLNRGQVEAFF	TGTGCCAGTAGTCTAAACAGGGGGCAGGTTGAAGCTTTCTTT
TRBV7-8	.	.	TRBJ2-1	CASSQPEGYNEQFF	TGTGCCAGCAGCCAGCCTGAGGGCTACAATGAGCAGTTCTTC
TRBV9	few	TRBD1	TRBJ1-5	CASSVERGQGSNQPQHF	TGTGCCAGCAGCGTAGAAAGGGGACAGGGGAGCAATCAGCCCCAGCATTTT
TRBV20-1	once	.	TRBJ1-1	CSVGGNTEAFF	TGCAGTGTCGGGGGTAACACTGAAGCTTTCTTT
TRBV2	.	TRBD2	TRBJ2-2	CASSEVGLAANTGELFF	TGTGCCAGCAGTGAGGTCGGACTAGCGGCGAACACCGGGGAGCTGTTTTTT
TRBV11-3	.	TRBD1	TRBJ2-2	CASSRFQGANTGELFF	TGTGCCAGCAGCCGCTTCCAGGGGGCAAACACCGGGGAGCTGTTTTTT
TRBV3-1/TRBV3-2	.	TRBD1	TRBJ1-2	CASSYRDRPNYGYTF	TGTGCCAGCAGCTACAGGGACAGGCCTAACTATGGCTACACCTTC
TRBV4-3	few	TRBD2	TRBJ2-7	CASSQDWSGSSYEQYF	TGCGCCAGCAGCCAAGATTGGAGCGGGAGCTCCTACGAGCAGTACTTC
TRBV6-5	.	.	TRBJ1-5	CASRGQFGSQPQHF	TGTGCCAGCAGAGGACAGTTTGGAAGTCAGCCCCAGCATTTT
TRBV24-1	once	TRBD2	TRBJ2-2	CATSDPTSGRRTGELFF	TGTGCCACCAGTGATCCAACTAGCGGGAGAAGGACCGGGGAGCTGTTTTTT